Listed below are T cell receptor beta chains from one sample, sequenced in a study of human T cells and chemical hapten exposure. One entry per CDR3 protein results from TCRdb running MiXCR on the RACE reads. In the table there are 40,000 to 65,000 distinct CDR3 sequences, 11% of which are singletons. Sequencing was performed on whole blood, taken in connection with sensitization to the hapten diphenylcyclopropenone (DPC). These receptors were obtained from a woman between 40 and 50 years old with alopecia areata. Some clones in this sample may be carry-over from other donors' samples. CDR3s include the opening cysteine and the closing phenylalanine or tryptophan. A D gene is named only where the DNA matches it firmly. Rows may omit the clone size; those that give it use once, few, many or a size class.

j_call d_call clone_size v_call cdr3_nt cdr3_aa
TRBJ2-7 TRBD1 NA TRBV27 TGTGCCAGCAGTCTCCGGTACAGGGGCTACGAGCAGTACTTC CASSLRYRGYEQYF
TRBJ2-1 NA many TRBV29-1 TGCAGCGTTGAATGGCGGGACCGCTCCTACAATGAGCAGTTCTTC CSVEWRDRSYNEQFF
TRBJ2-1 NA NA TRBV6-6 TGTGCCAGCAGCAACCCGTCCGAGCAGTTCTTC CASSNPSEQFF
TRBJ2-5 NA NA TRBV21-1 TGTGCCAGGGGCCCTGGTTCTGGGGAGACCCAGTACTTC CARGPGSGETQYF
TRBJ1-5 NA NA TRBV30 TGTGCCTGGGCGACAGCAGAGTATCCGCCCCAGCATTTT CAWATAEYPPQHF
TRBJ2-5 NA NA TRBV7-7 TGTGCCAGCTCCCCCTCCTCTCGGTCGGAGGGGACCCAGTACTTC CASSPSSRSEGTQYF
TRBJ2-5 NA many TRBV10-1 TGCGCCAGCAGTCGGGGGCTAGGTGGGACCCAGTACTTC CASSRGLGGTQYF
TRBJ2-6 NA many TRBV28 TGTGCCAGCAGTTTAACAGGGAAAGGCCTCTCTGGGGCCAACGTCCTGACTTTC CASSLTGKGLSGANVLTF
TRBJ2-7 TRBD2 NA TRBV28 TGTGCCAGCAGTTTAAGTAGCGGGAGAAGCGAGCAGTACTTC CASSLSSGRSEQYF
TRBJ1-1 NA few TRBV4-3 TGCGCCAGCAGCCAGGGGGCTAGCTCTGAAGCTTTCTTT CASSQGASSEAFF
TRBJ2-6 TRBD2 few TRBV19 TGTGCCAGTAGTCCCCGGGGGGGTGCTGGGGCCAACGTCCTGACTTTC CASSPRGGAGANVLTF
TRBJ2-7 NA NA TRBV29-1 TGCAGCGTTGGTCTAGGAACCTACGAGCAGTACTTC CSVGLGTYEQYF
TRBJ1-1 NA few TRBV4-3 TGCGCCAGCAGCCAAGACAGCATGAACACTGAAGCTTTCTTT CASSQDSMNTEAFF
TRBJ1-5 NA few TRBV6-1 TGTGCCAGCTCGCCGGGGACACTAAGCAATCAGCCCCAGCATTTT CASSPGTLSNQPQHF
TRBJ2-5 NA many TRBV27 TGTGCCAGCCAAAAGTGGGGCAGGCAAGAGACCCAGTACTTC CASQKWGRQETQYF
TRBJ1-1 NA few TRBV2 TGTGCCAGCAGTGAATGGATTGCAGGGTCTGAAGCTTTCTTT CASSEWIAGSEAFF
TRBJ2-7 TRBD1 many TRBV28 TGTGCCAGCACCCCAGGGGGCGGGCCTACCTACGAGCAGTACTTC CASTPGGGPTYEQYF
TRBJ2-1 NA NA TRBV10-3 TGTGCCATCAGTGAGTCGAATGGGCACAATGAGCAGTTCTTC CAISESNGHNEQFF
TRBJ2-3 TRBD1 many TRBV7-8 TGTGCCAGCAGCTTGGGACAGGAGGATACGCAGTATTTT CASSLGQEDTQYF
TRBJ2-1 NA few TRBV27 TGTGCCAGCAGCCGCAGGTTTGAGGCTAGCCGAATCAACAATGAGCAGTTCTTC CASSRRFEASRINNEQFF
TRBJ2-1 NA many TRBV12-3/TRBV12-4 TGTGCCAGCACTTACGGCGATGAGCAGTTCTTC CASTYGDEQFF
TRBJ2-7 TRBD2 many TRBV20-1 TGCAGTGCCCCCAGGACTAGCGGGGGGATCGGCGAGCAGTACTTC CSAPRTSGGIGEQYF
TRBJ2-3 NA many TRBV24-1 TGTGCCACCAGTGATCGGGTTTACACAGATACGCAGTATTTT CATSDRVYTDTQYF
TRBJ1-1 NA many TRBV18 TGTGCCAGCTCACCACCGGTGGACACTGAAGCTTTCTTT CASSPPVDTEAFF
TRBJ2-7 TRBD1 NA TRBV6-2/TRBV6-3 TGTGCCAGCAGCCCTACACCGGGACAGGCAATCTACGAGCAGTACTTC CASSPTPGQAIYEQYF
TRBJ2-3 NA NA TRBV19 TGTGCCAGTAATATAGATCTAGCAGATACGCAGTATTTT CASNIDLADTQYF
TRBJ1-2 NA NA TRBV30 TGTGCCATACAAGGACTGAACTATGGCTACACCTTC CAIQGLNYGYTF
TRBJ2-7 TRBD2 NA TRBV28 TGTGCCAGCAGTTTAGGGACTAGCTACGAGCAGTACTTC CASSLGTSYEQYF
TRBJ1-5 NA many TRBV6-1 TGTGCCAGCAGTATACAGGTTCAGCCCCAGCATTTT CASSIQVQPQHF
TRBJ1-6 NA many TRBV27 TGTGCCAGCAGGTGGGGGAAGGAATCACCCCTCCACTTT CASRWGKESPLHF
TRBJ2-1 NA NA TRBV12-3/TRBV12-4 TGTGCCAGCATGGAGGAGAACTACAATGAGCAGTTCTTC CASMEENYNEQFF